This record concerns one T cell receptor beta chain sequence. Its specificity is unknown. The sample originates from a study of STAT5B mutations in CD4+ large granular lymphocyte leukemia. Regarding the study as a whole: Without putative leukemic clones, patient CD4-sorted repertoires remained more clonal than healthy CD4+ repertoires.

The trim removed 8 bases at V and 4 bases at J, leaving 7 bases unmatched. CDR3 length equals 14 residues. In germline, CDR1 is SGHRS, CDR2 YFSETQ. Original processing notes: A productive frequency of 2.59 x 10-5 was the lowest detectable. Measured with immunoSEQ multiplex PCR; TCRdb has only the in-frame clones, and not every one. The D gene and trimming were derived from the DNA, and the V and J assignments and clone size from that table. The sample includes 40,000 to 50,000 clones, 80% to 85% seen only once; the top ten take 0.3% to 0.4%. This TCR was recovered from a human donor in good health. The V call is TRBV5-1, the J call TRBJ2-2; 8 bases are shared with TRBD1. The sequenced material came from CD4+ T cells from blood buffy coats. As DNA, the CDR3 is TGCGCCAGTCAGAGACAGGGGACCACCGGGGAGCTGTTTTTT. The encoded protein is CASQRQGTTGELFF. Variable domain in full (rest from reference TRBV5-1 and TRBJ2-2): KAGVTQTPRYLIKTRGQQVTLSCSPISGHRSVSWYQQTPGQGLQFLFEYFSETQRNKGNFPGRFSGRQFSNSRSEMNVSTLELGDSALYLCASQRQGTTGELFFGEGSRLTVL.